The TCR beta chain described here comes from a study of shared clonotypes between healthy human individuals. Study-level results: Generally, naive subsets came out with larger estimated richness than memory subsets.

V was pared by 0 bases and J by 5 bases, with 6 bases between. CDR3 length equals 13 residues. Germline V gives CDR1 SGHRS, CDR2 YFSETQ. Each sorted subset replicate got 200 ng genomic DNA, approximately 27,000 genomes. Repertoires were generated with immunoSEQ multiplex PCR, while TCRdb's copy carries only in-frame clones and drops some. The table shows more than 2 million clones, with 85% to 95% occurring only once. A word on this clone: Antigen unknown. At the DNA level, this CDR3 is encoded by other sequences in the same sample as well.

Specimen: naive CD4+ T cells sorted from blood. The subset here: CD45RA+ positively selected. This clonotype originated in a man in his late teens or twenties in good health. The genes are TRBV5-1 and TRBJ1-5; D is ambiguous. CDR3 in DNA: TGCGCCAGCAGCTTGGTAGGTGATCAGCCCCAGCATTTT. Translating it yields CASSLVGDQPQHF.